The 28 T cell receptor beta chains given below trace back to one sample, sequenced in a study of Ad26.COV2.S vaccination and SARS-CoV-2 variants. Repertoires were generated with immunoSEQ multiplex PCR, while TCRdb's copy carries only in-frame clones and drops some. The sample holds 300,000 to 400,000 clones, more than 85% seen once. Treatment reported: roughly 18 received Ad26.COV2.S at low or high dose, single or two shots; about 5 received placebo; per-sample allocation not given. All samples were drawn on day 63, counting from the first vaccine or placebo injection. The material sequenced was peripheral blood, taken in a trial of Ad26.COV2.S vaccine versus placebo. These receptors were collected from a person aged 18-60 years who received the Ad26.COV2.S COVID-19 vaccine or a placebo.

J is TRBJ2-7 and V is TRBV5-3; the D is unclear. TRBV5-3 is an ORF; its function is uncertain. Trimming cost V 3 bases and J 2 bases, with 3 bases left between them. The CDR3 contains 11 residues. CDR3 nucleotide sequence: TGTGCCAGAAGCTCCCCCTACGAGCAGTACTTC. This translates into CARSSPYEQYF.

V is TRBV5-1 and J is TRBJ2-1; no firm D call. This CDR3 has 12 residues. Germline lookup yields CDR1 SGHRS and CDR2 YFSETQ. V was cut by 7 bases and J by 5 bases, with 10 bases left in between. The DNA of the CDR3 is TGCGCCAGCCAAGGATCGAACAATGAGCAGTTCTTC. The encoded protein is CASQGSNNEQFF.

The rearrangement joins TRBV21-1 to TRBJ1-2; TRBD1 is the table's D call and was not checked against the DNA. TRBV21-1 has pseudogene status. The CDR3 spans 16 residues. This CDR3 reads CASSRRDRGYNYGYTF. In DNA, the CDR3 is TGTGCCAGCAGCAGACGGGACAGGGGATATAACTATGGCTACACCTTC.

The chain couples TRBV29-1 to TRBJ2-1; 7 positions agree with TRBD1. Unmatched junction bases numbered 5, after V lost 4 bases and J lost 5 bases. This CDR3 comprises 13 residues. Looked up from germline, CDR1 is SQVTM and CDR2 is ANQGSEA. CDR3 nucleotides: TGCAGCGTTGCCGGGACAGCAAACAATGAGCAGTTCTTC. Amino acids: CSVAGTANNEQFF.

The chain couples TRBV7-3 to TRBJ2-1; D is uncertain. This CDR3 region has 10 residues. The germline CDR1 and CDR2 sequences are SGHTA and FQGTGA. V was cut by 7 bases and J by 7 bases, with 5 bases left in between. CDR3 loop: CASKENEQFF. Here the CDR3 DNA reads TGTGCCAGCAAGGAGAATGAGCAGTTCTTC.

The V call is TRBV28, the J call TRBJ1-4; D is perhaps TRBD1 (6 bases). The CDR3 sequence is 15 residues long. The V gene lost 7 bases and the J gene lost 7 bases, with 19 bases spanning the gap. CDR1 and CDR2 (germline): MDHEN, SYDVKM. CDR3 DNA sequence: TGTGCCAGCATGGGGGCGGCAGGGCTATCTGAAAAACTGTTTTTT. It codes for CASMGAAGLSEKLFF.

As DNA, the CDR3 is TGCGCCAGCAGCCGCCTAGCGGGAGGTTCCTACAATGAGCAGTTCTTC. It specifies CASSRLAGGSYNEQFF. V and J are TRBV4-1 and TRBJ2-1; 11 bases map to TRBD2. Germline CDR1 MGHRA, CDR2 YSYEKL. There are 16 residues in the CDR3. J lost 1 base, V lost 4 bases, and 3 bases had no gene match.

In regard to this clone: The junction differs from germline at one of its ends, possibly a read error. The chain employs TRBV19 and TRBJ1-5; a possible D gene is TRBD1 (5 bases). The CDR3 is 13 residues long. Looked up from germline, CDR1 is LNHDA and CDR2 is SQIVND (reference sequence). CDR3 coding DNA: TGTGCCAGTAGTTTAGACAGTTATCAGCCCCAGCATTTT. This codes for CASSLDSYQPQHF.

The chain couples TRBV27 to TRBJ2-7; no reliable D call. The length of the CDR3 is 16 residues. Germline values: CDR1 MNHEY, CDR2 SMNVEV (reference sequence). V lost 5 bases and J lost 3, with 20 bases in between. CDR3 sequence reads: CASSPFSDLSHYEQYF. The DNA for the CDR3 is TGTGCCAGCAGTCCCTTCTCAGACCTCTCGCACTACGAGCAGTACTTC.

The V and J genes are TRBV3-1 (or the pseudogene TRBV3-2) and TRBJ1-3, with D maybe TRBD1 (5 bases). The CDR3 covers 15 residues. Trimming took off 1 base at V and 4 bases at J, with 11 bases between the two ends. CDR1 is LGHDT, CDR2 YNNKEL, per germline (reference sequence). CDR3 sequence: CASSQGAGAGNTIYF. CDR3 in DNA: TGTGCCAGCAGCCAAGGCGCCGGGGCGGGAAACACCATATATTTT.

The J gene is TRBJ2-1, the V gene TRBV19; D is tentatively TRBD1 or TRBD2 (7 bases each). Germline loops: CDR1 LNHDA, CDR2 SQIVND (reference sequence). The V end was cut by 5 bases, the J end by 6 bases, with 14 bases between. The CDR3 extends over 14 amino acids. CDR3 DNA sequence: TGTGCCAGTAGTCAGGGGGGAGGGAGCAATGAGCAGTTCTTC. Its translation: CASSQGGGSNEQFF.

The chain recombines TRBV29-1 with TRBJ2-3; D remains ambiguous. V shed 5 bases and J shed 1 base, with 13 bases lying between them. The CDR3 contains 14 residues. Germline V lookup: CDR1 SQVTM, CDR2 ANQGSEA. The CDR3 DNA sequence: TGCAGCGTTCCGTCAGTGACCGGCACAGATACGCAGTATTTT. The encoded protein is CSVPSVTGTDTQYF.

This clone was seen only once. The V call is TRBV9, the J call TRBJ2-1; D is unclear. CDR1 and CDR2 from the germline V gene are SGDLS and YYNGEE. The V end lost 3 bases, the J end lost 1 base, and 14 bases lay between the germline ends. There are 16 residues in the CDR3. The CDR3 DNA sequence: TGTGCCAGCAGCGCCCGAGTAGATAGGTCCTACAATGAGCAGTTCTTC. Translation: CASSARVDRSYNEQFF.

This clone was counted once. This chain links TRBV7-2 with TRBJ1-5, with TRBD1 identical over 7 bases. V trimming: 5 bases; J trimming: 7 bases; junction bases outside the gene matches: 5. CDR3 size: 13 residues. Germline V gene data show CDR1 as SGHTA and CDR2 as FQGNSA. The CDR3: CASSGTVDQPQHF. CDR3 sequence (DNA): TGTGCCAGCAGCGGGACAGTTGACCAGCCCCAGCATTTT.

This rearrangement joins TRBV29-1 to TRBJ1-1; D not resolved. The V end was cut by 7 bases, the J end by 4 bases, with 13 bases between. Germline values: CDR1 SQVTM, CDR2 ANQGSEA. The CDR3 length is 12 residues. The CDR3 sequence is CSGTGPSTEAFF. The CDR3 DNA reads TGCAGCGGGACCGGACCGAGCACTGAAGCTTTCTTT.

The chain employs TRBV5-5 and TRBJ1-2; D is possibly TRBD1 (5 bases). The V gene's germline CDR1 is SGHKS and CDR2 YYEKEE (reference sequence). Trimming removed 4 bases at V and 8 bases at J, with 18 bases between. CDR3 size: 14 residues. CDR3 residues: CASSLVWGEIGYTF. The CDR3 DNA reads as TGTGCCAGCAGCCTGGTCTGGGGCGAGATCGGCTACACCTTC.

V and J are TRBV2 and TRBJ2-5; D is perhaps TRBD2 (7 bases). CDR1 and CDR2 from the germline V gene are SNHLY and FYNNEI. V was clipped by 3 bases and J by 3 bases, with 20 bases between them. The CDR3 runs 17 residues. CDR3 nucleotide sequence: TGTGCCAGCAGTGATTTAGTGGACTGGGGGGGCGAAGAGACCCAGTACTTC. Its protein is CASSDLVDWGGEETQYF.

The chain joins TRBV6-2 or TRBV6-3 to TRBJ2-7; D not resolved. Germline assignment: CDR1 MNHEY and CDR2 SVGEGT. This CDR3 has 14 amino acids. V lost 2 bases and J lost 3, with 11 bases in between. The CDR3 region is CASSYTHPLYEQYF. For the CDR3, the DNA is TGTGCCAGCAGTTACACCCATCCCCTCTACGAGCAGTACTTC.

This chain links TRBV5-5 with TRBJ1-1; a weak D match, TRBD1 (6 bases). This CDR3 has 14 amino acids. Trimming pared 5 bases from V and 0 bases from J, leaving 11 bases between. Germline V gene lookup returns CDR1 SGHKS and CDR2 YYEKEE (reference sequence). CDR3 residues: CASRHREMNTEAFF. CDR3 sequence (DNA): TGTGCCAGCAGGCACAGGGAGATGAACACTGAAGCTTTCTTT. The full variable domain, completed using reference TRBV5-5 and TRBJ1-1, is DAGVTQSPTHLIKTRGQQVTLRCSPISGHKSVSWYQQVLGQGPQFIFQYYEKEERGRGNFPDRFSARQFPNYSSELNVNALLLGDSALYLCASRHREMNTEAFFGQGTRLTVV.

This chain links TRBV5-4 with TRBJ2-5; unclear D gene. CDR1 SGHNT and CDR2 YYREEE come from the germline V gene (reference sequence). This CDR3 has 16 amino acids. V lost 0 bases to trimming and J lost 5 bases, with 17 bases between them. CDR3 bases: TGTGCCAGCAGCTTGGGTAAAGGCACGGTTAGGGAGACCCAGTACTTC. As protein: CASSLGKGTVRETQYF.

This chain uses TRBV11-2 with TRBJ2-7; no firm D call. Looked up from germline, CDR1 is SGHAT and CDR2 is FQNNGV. CDR3 length equals 17 residues. The V gene lost 0 bases and the J gene lost 0 bases, with 15 bases spanning the gap. This chain's CDR3 is CASSLDGFSFSSYEQYF. The CDR3 nucleotides are TGTGCCAGCAGCTTAGATGGCTTTTCCTTCAGCTCCTACGAGCAGTACTTC.

V is TRBV10-3 and J is TRBJ1-2; D remains ambiguous. V was trimmed by 0 bases and J by 4 bases, leaving 12 bases between them. Germline assignment: CDR1 ENHRY and CDR2 SYGVKD. This CDR3 has 15 amino acids. CDR3 loop: CAISESVDHPYGYTF. CDR3 bases: TGTGCCATCAGTGAGTCGGTTGACCACCCCTATGGCTACACCTTC.

This chain uses TRBV6-5 with TRBJ1-1; 10 nucleotides align to TRBD1. The CDR3 loop spans 15 amino acids. V lost 5 bases to trimming and J lost 4 bases; unmatched junction nucleotides: 7. CDR1 and CDR2 (germline): MNHEY, SVGAGI. CDR3 DNA sequence: TGTGCCAGCAGTCCCTGGACAGGGGGGATCACTGAAGCTTTCTTT. Its protein is CASSPWTGGITEAFF.

The rearrangement joins TRBV7-2 to TRBJ2-4, with 9 bases fitting TRBD2. Germline values: CDR1 SGHTA, CDR2 FQGNSA. V was clipped by 1 base and J by 5 bases; unmatched bases: 6. The CDR3 is made up of 16 amino acids. The CDR3 region has the DNA TGTGCCAGCAGCTTAGGTCTAGCGGGAAGCCAAAACATTCAGTACTTC. Amino acid sequence: CASSLGLAGSQNIQYF. Full variable domain (remainder filled in from reference TRBV7-2 and TRBJ2-4): GAGVSQSPSNKVTEKGKDVELRCDPISGHTALYWYRQSLGQGLEFLIYFQGNSAPDKSGLPSDRFSAERTGGSVSTLTIQRTQQEDSAVYLCASSLGLAGSQNIQYFGAGTRLSVL.

This chain joins TRBV5-1 and TRBJ2-3, with D perhaps TRBD1 or TRBD2 (5 bases each). Deletions cut 4 bases from V and 1 base from J, with 13 bases between. This CDR3 region has 15 residues. Germline V gene sequence: CDR1 SGHRS, CDR2 YFSETQ. The CDR3 nucleotides read TGCGCCAGCAGCCCGGGACCACGAGGCACAGATACGCAGTATTTT. It encodes CASSPGPRGTDTQYF.

The chain recombines TRBV4-1 with TRBJ2-7; the D gene is possibly TRBD1 (6 bases). Trimming removed 1 base at V and 2 bases at J, with 15 bases between. Per germline, CDR1 MGHRA and CDR2 YSYEKL. There are 16 residues in the CDR3. The chain's CDR3 is CASSQGGQGNAYEQYF. Here the CDR3 DNA reads TGCGCCAGCAGCCAAGGAGGGCAGGGGAACGCCTACGAGCAGTACTTC.

The chain joins TRBV13 to TRBJ2-3; maybe TRBD2 (7 bases). Trimming pared 1 base from V and 6 bases from J, leaving 17 bases between. The germline V gene encodes CDR1 PRHDT and CDR2 FYEKMQ (reference sequence). The CDR3 is made up of 16 amino acids. CDR3 DNA sequence: TGTGCCAGCAGCTTAGTAGGTTTCAGGGGAGGGGATACGCAGTATTTT. The encoded protein is CASSLVGFRGGDTQYF.

This clone appeared a single time. The gene calls are TRBV6-1 and TRBJ1-4; no clear D gene. V lost 2 bases and J 14 bases, leaving 12 bases between the germline ends. CDR1 and CDR2 from the germline V gene are MNHNS and SASEGT. The CDR3 contains 12 residues. CDR3: CASSELGSGLFF. DNA of the CDR3: TGTGCCAGCAGTGAACTTGGCAGCGGGCTGTTTTTT.